These 21 T cell receptor beta chains were sequenced from one sample in a study of blood T cell repertoires in COVID-19. Data came from immunoSEQ multiplex PCR; TCRdb stores just in-frame clones and leaves some out. This table holds about 280,000 clones, 80% to 90% found once. Sequencing used PBMCs or T cells enriched from blood (not recorded which). The receptor source for this set is a woman in her twenties or thirties with acute COVID-19.

V gene TRBV27 combines with J gene TRBJ2-7; the D gene is possibly TRBD2 (5 bases). CDR1 is MNHEY, CDR2 SMNVEV, per germline (reference sequence). V was cut by 5 bases and J by 2 bases, with 13 bases left in between. The CDR3 has 14 amino acids. CDR3 nucleotide sequence: TGTGCCAGCAGTCAATCCGGGAAAACCTACGAGCAGTACTTC. This encodes CASSQSGKTYEQYF.

The chain combines TRBV24-1 with TRBJ2-3; 8 bases agree with TRBD2. The ends lost 12 bases at V and 5 bases at J; junction bases unmatched: 9. CDR3 length: 13 residues. CDR1 is KGHDR, CDR2 SFDVKD, per germline. The chain's CDR3 is CASGGGHLDTQYF. The CDR3 bases are TGTGCCTCCGGGGGGGGGCACTTAGATACGCAGTATTTT.

This clone was seen a handful of times. The chain links TRBV6-5 to TRBJ1-4, with 7 bases identical to TRBD1. CDR3 length: 13 amino acids. Germline CDR1 MNHEY, CDR2 SVGAGI. The J segment lost 8 bases and the V segment lost 9 bases, leaving 9 bases of the junction unmatched. CDR3 nucleotide sequence: TGTGCCAGTCGACAGGGCATCACCGAAAAACTGTTTTTT. This translates into CASRQGITEKLFF.

The chain couples TRBV27 to TRBJ2-5, with 8 bases identical to TRBD2. The V segment lost 0 bases and the J segment 5 bases; nucleotides outside the gene matches: 14. The V gene's germline CDR1 is MNHEY and CDR2 SMNVEV (reference sequence). The CDR3 runs 18 residues. The CDR3 spells CASSLSSGNTGGRETQYF. The CDR3 nucleotides are TGTGCCAGCAGTTTATCTAGCGGGAATACCGGCGGTCGGGAGACCCAGTACTTC.

The chain joins TRBV5-4 to TRBJ2-1; TRBD1 aligns across 9 bases. The germline V gene encodes CDR1 SGHNT and CDR2 YYREEE (reference sequence). V shed 0 bases, J shed 9 bases, and the junction held 7 bases outside the gene matches. The CDR3 runs to 15 residues. CDR3 amino acids: CASSLVLTGGGEQFF. In nucleotides, the CDR3 is TGTGCCAGCAGCTTGGTATTAACAGGGGGCGGTGAGCAGTTCTTC.

CDR3 sequence (DNA): TGTGCCACCAGTGAGCCTCGCGGGGCGGGGAACACCGGGGAGCTGTTTTTT. Protein: CATSEPRGAGNTGELFF. The chain joins TRBV24-1 to TRBJ2-2; tentatively, D is TRBD2 (6 bases). The V gene's germline CDR1 is KGHDR and CDR2 SFDVKD. This CDR3 spans 17 amino acids. Trimming removed 4 bases from V and 1 base from J, with 15 bases in between.

The V and J genes are TRBV11-3 and TRBJ2-1; 9 bases are a match to TRBD1. The germline gives CDR1 SGHNT, CDR2 YENEEA. The CDR3 is made up of 14 amino acids. Trimming cost V 4 bases and J 8 bases; bases outside gene matches: 6. The CDR3 spells CASSYGTGRDEQFF. The CDR3 DNA reads as TGTGCCAGCAGCTATGGGACAGGGCGGGATGAGCAGTTCTTC.

The chain links TRBV7-9 to TRBJ1-2; 9 nucleotides match TRBD1. The CDR3 consists of 17 residues. V shed 2 bases and J 4 bases; nucleotides not matched to a gene: 11. CDR1 and CDR2 from the germline V gene are SEHNR and FQNEAQ (reference sequence). This CDR3 reads CASSLNPTGGERYGYTF. The CDR3, as DNA: TGTGCCAGCAGCTTAAACCCGACAGGGGGTGAGCGCTATGGCTACACCTTC.

This sequence joins TRBV28 and TRBJ1-3; no firm D call. This CDR3 contains 13 residues. V was shortened by 11 bases and J by 0 bases, with 11 bases between the two germline ends. The V gene's germline CDR1 is MDHEN and CDR2 SYDVKM. The DNA of the CDR3 is TGTGCCGGATCCCGGGGCTCTGGAAACACCATATATTTT. Translated, it gives CAGSRGSGNTIYF.

The count of this clone is one. This chain connects TRBV6-5 to TRBJ2-2; no clear D gene. There are 14 residues in the CDR3. Trimming shortened V by 1 base and J by 1 base, and 4 bases separated the two germline ends. Germline-derived CDR1 and CDR2 are MNHEY and SVGAGI. CDR3 amino acids: CASSYFMNTGELFF. The DNA for the CDR3 is TGTGCCAGCAGTTACTTTATGAACACCGGGGAGCTGTTTTTT.

In its sample, this clone was seen a few times. The V and J genes are TRBV6-2 or TRBV6-3 and TRBJ2-1; 7 bases fit TRBD2. The CDR3 consists of 14 residues. Per germline, CDR1 MNHEY and CDR2 SVGEGT. After removal of 6 bases from V and 6 bases from J, the junction contained 8 bases not matched to a gene. CDR3 in amino acids: CASSNLAVPNEQFF. In nucleotides, the CDR3 is TGTGCCAGCAGCAATCTAGCGGTACCCAATGAGCAGTTCTTC.

V is TRBV28 and J is TRBJ2-7; TRBD1 matches 9 bases. After removal of 7 bases from V and 6 bases from J, the junction contained 13 bases not matched to a gene. Looked up from germline, CDR1 is MDHEN and CDR2 is SYDVKM. The CDR3 runs 15 residues. The CDR3 coding sequence is TGTGCCAGCAAAAAAGGACAGGGGTTGTTCTTCGAGCAGTACTTC. It yields the protein CASKKGQGLFFEQYF.

V is TRBV7-6 and J is TRBJ2-3, with 10 positions matching TRBD2. Germline CDR1 reads SGHVS; CDR2 reads FNYEAQ. The trim removed 6 bases at V and 2 bases at J, leaving 11 bases unmatched. The CDR3 length is 17 residues. The CDR3 nucleotides read TGTGCCAGCAGTCCCCATTGGACTAGCGGACTCACAGATACGCAGTATTTT. Its protein product is CASSPHWTSGLTDTQYF.

The chain employs TRBV7-2 and TRBJ2-7; 9 bases are a match to TRBD2. CDR1 and CDR2 (germline): SGHTA, FQGNSA. With 0 bases clipped from V and 3 bases from J, the junction kept 6 bases outside the gene matches. CDR3 length: 16 amino acids. The CDR3 DNA sequence: TGTGCCAGCAGCTTAGCGGGGGCGGGAGGGGTCTACGAGCAGTACTTC. It codes for CASSLAGAGGVYEQYF.

The V call is TRBV2, the J call TRBJ2-3, with 13 bases that match TRBD2. V lost 6 bases to trimming and J lost 2 bases; unmatched junction nucleotides: 2. This CDR3 spans 15 amino acids. The germline V gene has CDR1 SNHLY and CDR2 FYNNEI. DNA of the CDR3: TGTGCCAGCAGCGGGACTAGCGGGACCACAGATACGCAGTATTTT. It specifies CASSGTSGTTDTQYF. Together with reference TRBV2 and TRBJ2-3, the CDR3 gives the full variable domain: EPEVTQTPSHQVTQMGQEVILRCVPISNHLYFYWYRQILGQKVEFLVSFYNNEISEKSEIFDDQFSVERPDGSNFTLKIRSTKLEDSAMYFCASSGTSGTTDTQYFGPGTRLTVL.

The chain has TRBV3-1 (or the pseudogene TRBV3-2) and TRBJ1-1; D is possibly TRBD1 (5 bases). The CDR3 sequence is 15 residues long. Between the trimmed V and J ends, which lost 2 bases and 1 base, there was a span of 11 bases. Germline V gene data show CDR1 as LGHDT and CDR2 as YNNKEL (reference sequence). The CDR3 loop reads CASSQPWGENTEAFF. Written as DNA, the CDR3 is TGTGCCAGCAGCCAACCTTGGGGGGAGAACACTGAAGCTTTCTTT.

The chain combines TRBV28 with TRBJ2-7; TRBD2 matches at 13 bases. Germline V gene data show CDR1 as MDHEN and CDR2 as SYDVKM. The CDR3 has 14 amino acids. J lost 5 bases, V lost 6 bases, and 4 bases had no gene match. CDR3 DNA sequence: TGTGCCAGCAGGACTAGCGGGAGGCTAAACGAGCAGTACTTC. It codes for CASRTSGRLNEQYF.

This clone turned up a few times. CDR3 sequence: CASSPRGQAIYTEAFF. CDR3 sequence (DNA): TGTGCCAGCAGCCCTCGGGGACAGGCTATCTACACTGAAGCTTTCTTT. The chain is built from TRBV6-2 or TRBV6-3 and TRBJ1-1; 8 nucleotides agree with TRBD1. V shed 6 bases and J 3 bases; nucleotides not matched to a gene: 12. Germline values: CDR1 MNHEY, CDR2 SVGEGT. This CDR3 has 16 residues.

This chain uses TRBV19 with TRBJ2-3, with 7 nucleotides matching TRBD1. CDR1 and CDR2 from the germline V gene are LNHDA and SQIVND (reference sequence). V lost 6 bases, J lost 0 bases, and 3 bases stayed unmatched. The CDR3 consists of 14 residues. The CDR3 sequence: CASRGQTSTDTQYF. CDR3 sequence (DNA): TGTGCCAGTAGGGGACAGACTAGCACAGATACGCAGTATTTT.

In its sample, this clone was seen once. CDR3 sequence (DNA): TGTGCCAGCAGTTACCAACTAGCGGGAGTGGGCTACGAGCAGTACTTC. Translating gives CASSYQLAGVGYEQYF. The gene calls are TRBV6-5 and TRBJ2-7; TRBD2 agrees at 11 bases. This CDR3 is built from 16 residues. CDR1 is MNHEY, CDR2 SVGAGI, per germline. J gave up 3 bases and V 2 bases, and 6 bases lay outside the gene matches.

The chain's CDR3 is CASSLGRLNTIYF. CDR3 nucleotide sequence: TGTGCCAGCAGTTTGGGCCGGTTAAACACCATATATTTT. The V call is TRBV12-3 or TRBV12-4, the J call TRBJ1-3; unclear D gene. Trimming removed 3 bases at V and 6 bases at J, with 9 bases between. The CDR3 has 13 residues.